Each of the 20 T cell receptor beta chains below was sequenced from the same sample in a study of technical replicates of blood from several donors (dated 2017 in TCRdb). The library relied on the immunoSEQ multiplex PCR assay. Not all clones reach the TCRdb copy of this immuneACCESS table, which keeps in-frame sequences only. Checked studies attribute under half of the gap to unresolved V genes and leave the rest unexplained. The sample table shows about 81,000 clones, and approximately 78% are seen once. The ten largest clonotypes hold around 3.9% of the sample. The specimen was PBMCs. The receptor source for this set is a human donor in good health. Some clones in this sample may be carry-over from other donors' samples.

The rearrangement uses TRBV11-2 and TRBJ2-1; TRBD2 aligns across 12 bases. In germline, CDR1 is SGHAT, CDR2 FQNNGV. J gave up 7 bases and V 4 bases, and 5 bases lay outside the gene matches. The CDR3 length is 15 residues. The CDR3 DNA sequence: TGTGCCAGCAGCTCGGGACTAGCGGGTAATAATGAGCAGTTCTTC. As protein: CASSSGLAGNNEQFF.

The V and J genes are TRBV30 and TRBJ2-7; 11 nucleotides line up with TRBD2. This CDR3 has 16 amino acids. J lost 5 bases, V lost 0 bases, and 9 bases had no gene match. Per the germline V gene, CDR1 is GTSNPN and CDR2 is SVGIG (reference sequence). The CDR3 loop is CAWSVKIAGGLDEQYF. The DNA for the CDR3 is TGTGCCTGGAGTGTAAAGATAGCGGGGGGGCTCGACGAGCAGTACTTC.

The chain has TRBV5-1 and TRBJ2-3, with D possibly matching TRBD2 (7 bases). This CDR3 has 16 amino acids. Per the germline V gene, CDR1 is SGHRS and CDR2 is YFSETQ. Trimming removed 6 bases at V and 2 bases at J, with 19 bases between. The DNA of the CDR3 is TGCGCCAGCATTGAGGGCGGGGGCTCCTTCACAGATACGCAGTATTTT. This sequence encodes CASIEGGGSFTDTQYF.

The chain employs TRBV2 and TRBJ2-7, with 11 nucleotides matching TRBD2. CDR1 and CDR2 from the germline V gene are SNHLY and FYNNEI. CDR3 length: 15 amino acids. V was clipped by 7 bases and J by 6 bases; unmatched bases: 11. The CDR3: CASKGGTSGFTEQYF. The CDR3 nucleotides read TGTGCCAGCAAAGGGGGGACTAGCGGATTCACCGAGCAGTACTTC.

This chain joins TRBV6-6 and TRBJ2-7; 12 bases are shared with TRBD1. V was clipped by 4 bases and J by 6 bases; unmatched bases: 10. CDR3 size: 16 residues. CDR1 and CDR2 (germline): MNHNY, SVGAGI (reference sequence). CDR3 amino acids: CASSSTTGTGGSEQYF. The CDR3 bases are TGTGCCAGCAGTTCCACCACCGGGACAGGGGGCTCCGAGCAGTACTTC.

The chain links TRBV7-3 to TRBJ2-7, with 11 bases lining up with TRBD2. The germline V gene has CDR1 SGHTA and CDR2 FQGTGA. V shed 2 bases, J shed 12 bases, and the junction held 9 bases outside the gene matches. There are 14 residues in the CDR3. CDR3 residues: CASSLRGTSGGLYF. The CDR3 region has the DNA TGTGCCAGCAGCTTACGGGGGACTAGCGGAGGTTTGTACTTC.

J is TRBJ1-1 and V is TRBV19; 8 bases are a match to TRBD1. With 6 bases clipped from V and 5 bases from J, the junction kept 8 bases outside the gene matches. Per the germline V gene, CDR1 is LNHDA and CDR2 is SQIVND (reference sequence). This CDR3 spans 14 amino acids. CDR3 coding DNA: TGTGCCAGTAGAGTCCAGGGGGCTGGGACTGAAGCTTTCTTT. This gives the protein CASRVQGAGTEAFF.

The V gene is TRBV5-4, the J gene TRBJ1-1; D is undetermined. Trimming shortened V by 0 bases and J by 5 bases, and 14 bases separated the two germline ends. The CDR3 extends over 15 amino acids. From germline, CDR1 is SGHNT and CDR2 YYREEE (reference sequence). The CDR3 here is CASSLARRGLTEAFF. CDR3 DNA: TGTGCCAGCAGCTTGGCTCGGCGGGGATTGACTGAAGCTTTCTTT.

V gene TRBV9 combines with J gene TRBJ2-2; TRBD1 is a possible D gene (5 bases). There are 17 residues in the CDR3. With 4 bases removed from V and 3 bases from J, the gap between germline ends came to 19 bases. Germline V lookup: CDR1 SGDLS, CDR2 YYNGEE. As DNA, the CDR3 is TGTGCCAGCAGCACCCTCCGACAGACCTCCTACACCGGGGAGCTGTTTTTT. Amino acid sequence: CASSTLRQTSYTGELFF.

J is TRBJ2-7 and V is TRBV18, with 8 bases matching TRBD1. Trimming took 3 bases from V and 5 from J; bases not matched to a gene: 9. The germline V gene has CDR1 KGHSH and CDR2 LQKENI. The CDR3 extends over 15 amino acids. Written as DNA, the CDR3 is TGTGCCAGCTCACCGAGACAGGGGCCCGACCACGAGCAGTACTTC. It specifies CASSPRQGPDHEQYF.

The rearrangement uses TRBV7-9 and TRBJ2-2; 7 positions agree with TRBD2. The CDR3 spans 15 residues. Germline CDR1 reads SEHNR; CDR2 reads FQNEAQ (reference sequence). Germline trimming cut 3 bases from V and 2 bases from J; bases unmatched to any gene: 3. For the CDR3, the DNA is TGTGCCAGCAGCTTTCCTAGCGGCAACACCGGGGAGCTGTTTTTT. Translating it yields CASSFPSGNTGELFF.

The V gene is TRBV7-2, the J gene TRBJ1-5, with 9 bases identical to TRBD1. With V trimmed by 4 bases and J by 1 base, 5 bases remained unmatched. This CDR3 has 16 residues. Germline lookup yields CDR1 SGHTA and CDR2 FQGNSA. The chain's CDR3 is CASSSSTGGSNQPQHF. As DNA, the CDR3 is TGTGCCAGCAGCTCCTCGACAGGGGGAAGCAATCAGCCCCAGCATTTT.

The CDR3 DNA reads as TGTGCCAGCAGCTTGCTTGCGGGGCTCGGGGAGCTGTTTTTT. It is translated as CASSLLAGLGELFF. The chain joins TRBV5-8 to TRBJ2-2; D might be TRBD2 (6 bases). Germline assignment: CDR1 SGHTS and CDR2 YDEGEE. Between the trimmed V and J ends, which lost 1 base and 7 bases, there was a span of 11 bases. The CDR3 contains 14 residues.

The CDR3: CAISPAQRTAEKLFF. CDR3 DNA sequence: TGTGCCATCAGTCCCGCGCAGAGGACAGCTGAAAAACTGTTTTTT. V usage is TRBV10-3 and J usage is TRBJ1-4; maybe TRBD1 (6 bases). Trimming stripped 5 bases from V and 7 bases from J, with 17 bases between. This CDR3 spans 15 amino acids. Germline CDR1 and CDR2: ENHRY and SYGVKD.

V usage is TRBV30 and J usage is TRBJ2-3; 7 bases are shared with TRBD2. Germline trimming cut 3 bases from V and 2 bases from J; bases unmatched to any gene: 14. The CDR3 is made up of 17 amino acids. Looked up from germline, CDR1 is GTSNPN and CDR2 is SVGIG (reference sequence). The CDR3 DNA sequence: TGTGCCTGGAGCACCCCCGGGGCGGGAGAGATCACAGATACGCAGTATTTT. This encodes CAWSTPGAGEITDTQYF.

This chain joins TRBV5-4 and TRBJ2-5; 8 bases are a match to TRBD1. CDR3 size: 13 residues. In germline, CDR1 is SGHNT, CDR2 YYREEE (reference sequence). The junction had 5 bases not matched to a gene; V was cut back by 3 bases and J by 7 bases. The CDR3 sequence: CASSSTGDGTQYF. CDR3 nucleotides: TGTGCCAGCAGCTCGACAGGGGACGGGACCCAGTACTTC.

The V gene is TRBV12-5, the J gene TRBJ1-2; no clear D gene. The CDR3 has 19 residues. V shed 0 bases and J shed 0 bases, with 20 bases lying between them. CDR1 and CDR2 (germline): LGHNT, FRNRAP. The CDR3 coding sequence is TGTGCTAGTGGTTTGGTACACGGAAACAGCCCTGAAGCTAACTATGGCTACACCTTC. Translation: CASGLVHGNSPEANYGYTF.

V usage is TRBV4-1 and J usage is TRBJ2-7, with D possibly matching TRBD2 (5 bases). The germline CDR1 and CDR2 sequences are MGHRA and YSYEKL. The CDR3 extends over 14 amino acids. The V gene lost 6 bases and the J gene lost 0 bases, with 12 bases spanning the gap. In DNA form, the CDR3 reads TGCGCCAGCAGTTTCGGGGTCAGCTCCTACGAGCAGTACTTC. Translating gives CASSFGVSSYEQYF.

The J gene is TRBJ2-1, the V gene TRBV29-1; D is unresolved. The V and J ends lost 4 bases and 0 bases respectively, with 4 bases between them. Germline values: CDR1 SQVTM, CDR2 ANQGSEA. The CDR3 is made up of 12 amino acids. CDR3 bases: TGCAGCGTTGCTTTCTCCTACAATGAGCAGTTCTTC. It translates to CSVAFSYNEQFF.

This rearrangement joins TRBV19 to TRBJ2-1; 7 positions agree with TRBD1. CDR1 and CDR2 (germline): LNHDA, SQIVND (reference sequence). The J segment lost 0 bases and the V segment lost 5 bases, leaving 7 bases of the junction unmatched. The CDR3 loop spans 16 amino acids. CDR3 sequence: CASSPQRGPSYNEQFF. CDR3 nucleotide sequence: TGTGCCAGTAGTCCCCAAAGGGGGCCCTCCTACAATGAGCAGTTCTTC.